A selection of T cell receptor beta chains follows, all from one sample in a study of blood T cell repertoires in COVID-19. Produced via immunoSEQ multiplex PCR; TCRdb's table is partial and in-frame only. The sample records about 170,000 clones, about 85% being singletons. Sequenced material: peripheral blood. These receptor sequences come from a man older than 75 with COVID-19, enrolled during active disease. CDR3s include the opening cysteine and the closing phenylalanine or tryptophan. D genes are given only for firm matches. The size field is filled for only some rows; it gives once, few, many or a size class.

j_call	v_call	d_call	clone_size	cdr3_aa	cdr3_nt
TRBJ1-1	TRBV19	TRBD1	.	CASTSRPGQGVRTEAFF	TGTGCCAGTACCTCCAGGCCGGGACAGGGGGTTAGGACTGAAGCTTTCTTT
TRBJ1-3	TRBV11-2	.	.	CASSFMGAQDGNTIYF	TGTGCCAGCAGCTTTATGGGGGCGCAGGATGGAAACACCATATATTTT
TRBJ2-5	TRBV18	TRBD1	.	CASSPLGTGQETQYF	TGTGCCAGCTCACCACTCGGGACAGGCCAAGAGACCCAGTACTTC
TRBJ1-5	TRBV6-1	.	.	CASSEGQGGQPQHF	TGTGCCAGCAGTGAAGGGCAGGGAGGTCAGCCCCAGCATTTT
TRBJ1-2	TRBV5-6	TRBD1	.	CASSPPRGQAYGYTF	TGTGCCAGCAGCCCACCCAGGGGGCAGGCCTATGGCTACACCTTC
TRBJ1-2	TRBV19	.	once	CASSITGVNYGYTF	TGTGCCAGTAGTATTACGGGAGTCAACTATGGCTACACCTTC
TRBJ2-1	TRBV6-1	.	.	CASSEIWHPYNEQFF	TGTGCCAGCAGTGAAATCTGGCACCCCTACAATGAGCAGTTCTTC
TRBJ2-7	TRBV11-2	TRBD1	once	CASAYRPGQGSYEQYF	TGTGCCAGCGCGTACAGACCGGGACAGGGGAGCTACGAGCAGTACTTC
TRBJ2-2	TRBV5-1	.	.	CASSLAGLYTGELFF	TGCGCCAGCAGCTTGGCGGGTCTCTACACCGGGGAGCTGTTTTTT
TRBJ1-3	TRBV7-2	.	.	CASSLVPGVGNTIYF	TGTGCCAGCAGCTTAGTCCCCGGGGTCGGAAACACCATATATTTT
TRBJ1-2	TRBV6-4	.	.	CASSDRGGGESRNYGYTF	TGTGCCAGCAGTGACCGCGGGGGGGGTGAGTCTCGGAACTATGGCTACACCTTC
TRBJ1-4	TRBV6-5	TRBD1	few	CASTTGATNEKLFF	TGTGCCAGCACCACAGGGGCAACTAATGAAAAACTGTTTTTT
TRBJ2-3	TRBV5-1	TRBD1	.	CASSLEVGTDTDTQYF	TGCGCCAGCAGCTTGGAGGTTGGGACAGACACAGATACGCAGTATTTT
TRBJ2-2	TRBV18	.	.	CASSPGQLRTPGELFF	TGTGCCAGCTCACCCGGACAGCTACGGACACCCGGGGAGCTGTTTTTT
TRBJ1-4	TRBV6-1	.	.	CASSEGSHEKLFF	TGTGCCAGCAGTGAAGGGAGCCATGAAAAACTGTTTTTT
TRBJ2-2	TRBV5-1	TRBD1	.	CASKGTENTGELFF	TGCGCCAGCAAAGGGACAGAAAACACCGGGGAGCTGTTTTTT
TRBJ1-1	TRBV11-3	.	once	CASSLAPGVTEAFF	TGTGCCAGCAGCTTAGCGCCGGGGGTCACTGAAGCTTTCTTT
TRBJ2-2	TRBV29-1	.	.	CSVSGGTFTGELFF	TGCAGCGTTTCTGGGGGGACCTTCACCGGGGAGCTGTTTTTT
TRBJ1-5	TRBV28	.	few	CATTTRDQPQHF	TGTGCCACGACAACGCGGGATCAGCCCCAGCATTTT
TRBJ2-2	TRBV9	.	.	CASSVEGVNTGELFF	TGTGCCAGCAGCGTAGAAGGGGTGAACACCGGGGAGCTGTTTTTT
TRBJ1-6	TRBV25-1	.	.	CASSARSGGGSPLHF	TGTGCCAGCAGTGCAAGATCGGGGGGAGGATCACCCCTCCACTTT
TRBJ2-2	TRBV6-4	.	.	CASSLQGETGELFF	TGTGCCAGCAGTTTGCAGGGTGAAACCGGGGAGCTGTTTTTT
TRBJ2-3	TRBV5-4	TRBD2	once	CASSPGLAGGEDTQYF	TGTGCCAGCAGCCCGGGACTAGCGGGGGGCGAAGATACGCAGTATTTT
TRBJ1-1	TRBV5-6	.	.	CASSWALQEIGTEAFF	TGTGCCAGCAGCTGGGCCCTACAGGAGATAGGCACTGAAGCTTTCTTT
TRBJ2-4	TRBV2	TRBD1	.	CASSEDRRNIQYF	TGTGCCAGCAGTGAGGACAGGAGAAACATTCAGTACTTC
TRBJ1-5	TRBV20-1	TRBD1	.	CSASVVGGLGRNQPQHF	TGCAGTGCTAGTGTGGTAGGGGGCCTGGGGAGGAATCAGCCCCAGCATTTT
TRBJ2-2	TRBV2	.	.	CASRKQGTTGELFF	TGTGCCAGCAGAAAACAGGGGACTACCGGGGAGCTGTTTTTT
TRBJ2-7	TRBV7-9	TRBD1	.	CASSDGTGGAYEQYF	TGTGCCAGCAGCGACGGGACAGGGGGGGCGTACGAGCAGTACTTC
TRBJ1-2	TRBV18	.	few	CASSPLPEGGYTF	TGTGCCAGCTCACCACTCCCCGAGGGCGGCTACACCTTC
TRBJ2-3	TRBV3-1/TRBV3-2	TRBD2	.	CASSQAVAGRTQYF	TGTGCCAGCAGCCAAGCGGTAGCGGGGCGAACGCAGTATTTT
TRBJ1-1	TRBV7-2	TRBD1	.	CASSPDREKAFF	TGTGCCAGCAGCCCAGACAGGGAAAAAGCTTTCTTT
TRBJ1-1	TRBV10-3	TRBD1	.	CAISGGQGENTNTEAFF	TGTGCCATCAGTGGAGGCCAGGGGGAGAATACTAACACTGAAGCTTTCTTT
TRBJ1-5	TRBV27	.	.	CASSSASSVSNQPQHF	TGTGCCAGCAGTTCCGCCTCATCAGTCAGCAATCAGCCCCAGCATTTT
TRBJ1-5	TRBV7-9	TRBD1	.	CAITGGDNQPQHF	TGTGCCATAACAGGGGGGGACAATCAGCCCCAGCATTTT
TRBJ1-4	TRBV19	TRBD1	once	CASSPGQGEEKLFF	TGTGCCAGTAGTCCCGGACAGGGTGAGGAAAAACTGTTTTTT
TRBJ2-1	TRBV5-1	.	.	CASSAGTRNSEQFF	TGCGCCAGCAGCGCCGGGACACGTAACAGTGAGCAGTTCTTC
TRBJ1-6	TRBV6-6	TRBD1	.	CASSPGQGVYNSPLHF	TGTGCCAGCAGCCCCGGACAGGGGGTCTATAATTCACCCCTCCACTTT
TRBJ2-1	TRBV5-1	TRBD2	once	CASSLALLAGGNEQFF	TGCGCCAGCAGCTTGGCGTTATTAGCGGGGGGCAATGAGCAGTTCTTC
TRBJ2-2	TRBV19	TRBD2	once	CATRAGGFPPTGELFF	TGTGCCACCCGAGCGGGGGGCTTTCCCCCCACCGGGGAGCTGTTTTTT
TRBJ1-3	TRBV18	TRBD1	.	CASSPLEGASGNTIYF	TGTGCCAGCTCACCATTAGAGGGGGCTTCTGGAAACACCATATATTTT
TRBJ1-6	TRBV19	.	.	CASSIATTGYYNSPLHF	TGTGCCAGTAGTATAGCTACGACAGGATACTATAATTCACCCCTCCACTTT
TRBJ2-3	TRBV24-1	.	.	CATSDPGPHGATDTQYF	TGTGCCACCAGTGACCCCGGGCCCCATGGGGCCACAGATACGCAGTATTTT
TRBJ2-3	TRBV14	TRBD2	.	CASSPPVSGTTDTQYF	TGTGCCAGCAGCCCCCCCGTCAGCGGGACCACAGATACGCAGTATTTT
TRBJ2-6	TRBV5-5	.	.	CASSLASSGANVLTF	TGTGCCAGCAGCTTGGCGAGCTCTGGGGCCAACGTCCTGACTTTC
TRBJ1-4	TRBV24-1	TRBD1	.	CATSDRGQGKMEKLFF	TGTGCCACCAGTGACCGAGGACAGGGGAAGATGGAAAAACTGTTTTTT
TRBJ2-3	TRBV24-1	TRBD1	.	CATSDYRGPADTQYF	TGTGCCACCAGTGACTACAGGGGGCCGGCAGATACGCAGTATTTT
TRBJ2-7	TRBV6-1	.	.	CASSELRYEQYF	TGTGCCAGCAGTGAACTTCGGTACGAGCAGTACTTC
TRBJ1-2	TRBV10-3	.	.	CAIRTGVKSYGYTF	TGTGCCATCAGGACAGGTGTTAAGAGCTATGGCTACACCTTC
TRBJ1-5	TRBV6-5	.	.	CASSTITAKNQPQHF	TGTGCCAGCAGTACGATAACAGCTAAGAATCAGCCCCAGCATTTT
TRBJ2-3	TRBV5-5	TRBD1	.	CASRRDRATDTQYF	TGTGCCAGCAGGAGGGACAGGGCCACAGATACGCAGTATTTT